Listed here is a single T cell receptor (beta chain). Its matching antigen is unknown. The data were produced by immunoSEQ multiplex PCR, yet TCRdb's version contains in-frame clones alone and is incomplete. The data hold about 2 million clones, with less than 95% observed a single time. Trimming removed 5 bases at V and 2 bases at J, with 15 bases between. The CDR3 has 15 residues. The germline V gene has CDR1 SEHNR and CDR2 FQNEAQ (reference sequence). The data were taken from a study of shared clonotypes between healthy human individuals. Whole-study context: Each donor's CD8 memory used one plate, CD8 naive two, each CD4 subset three.

Study-wide results and limits: Among four donors, 4.5% to 5.5% of naive CD4 clonotypes were found in common.

Only CD45RO-negative cells positively selected for CCR7 counted as naive CD8 cells, so terminally differentiated effector memory CD45RA+ cells were excluded. The sequence was obtained from a man between 18 and 35 years old in good health. This chain links TRBV7-9 with TRBJ1-1; D possibly corresponds to TRBD1 (6 bases). Input material: naive CD8+ T cells sorted from blood. CDR3 DNA sequence: TGTGCCAGCAGCCAACTCCAGGGGATAAACACTGAAGCTTTCTTT. Translating gives CASSQLQGINTEAFF.